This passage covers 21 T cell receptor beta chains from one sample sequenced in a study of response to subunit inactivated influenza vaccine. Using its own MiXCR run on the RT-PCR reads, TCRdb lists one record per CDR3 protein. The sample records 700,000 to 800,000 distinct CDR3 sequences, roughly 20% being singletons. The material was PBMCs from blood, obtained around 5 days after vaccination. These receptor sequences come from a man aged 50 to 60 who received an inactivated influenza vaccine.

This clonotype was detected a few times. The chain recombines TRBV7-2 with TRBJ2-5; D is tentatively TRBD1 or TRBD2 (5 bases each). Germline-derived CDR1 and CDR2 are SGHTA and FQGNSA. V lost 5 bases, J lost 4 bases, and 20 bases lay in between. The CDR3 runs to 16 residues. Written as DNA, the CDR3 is TGTGCCAGCAGCCACCAATCCGGGACCGTAGGAGAGACCCAGTACTTC. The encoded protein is CASSHQSGTVGETQYF.

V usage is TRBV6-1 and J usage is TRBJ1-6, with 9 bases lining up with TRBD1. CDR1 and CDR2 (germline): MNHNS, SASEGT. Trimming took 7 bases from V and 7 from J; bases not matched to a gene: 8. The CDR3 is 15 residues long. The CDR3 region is CASTGTGTGNSPLHF. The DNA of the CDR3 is TGTGCCAGCACCGGGACCGGGACAGGGAATTCACCCCTCCACTTT.

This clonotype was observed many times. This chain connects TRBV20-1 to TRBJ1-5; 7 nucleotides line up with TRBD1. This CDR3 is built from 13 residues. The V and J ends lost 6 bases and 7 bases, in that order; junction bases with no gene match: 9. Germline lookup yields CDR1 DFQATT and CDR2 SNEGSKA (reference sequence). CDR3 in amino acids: CSAALDRAQPQHF. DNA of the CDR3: TGCAGTGCAGCACTCGACAGGGCCCAGCCCCAGCATTTT.

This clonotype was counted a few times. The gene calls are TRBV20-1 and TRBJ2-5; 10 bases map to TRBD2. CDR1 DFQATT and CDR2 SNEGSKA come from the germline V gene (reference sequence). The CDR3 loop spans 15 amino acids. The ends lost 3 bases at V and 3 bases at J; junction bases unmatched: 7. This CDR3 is CSASDGTSVKETQYF. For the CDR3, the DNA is TGCAGTGCTAGCGACGGGACTAGCGTTAAAGAGACCCAGTACTTC.

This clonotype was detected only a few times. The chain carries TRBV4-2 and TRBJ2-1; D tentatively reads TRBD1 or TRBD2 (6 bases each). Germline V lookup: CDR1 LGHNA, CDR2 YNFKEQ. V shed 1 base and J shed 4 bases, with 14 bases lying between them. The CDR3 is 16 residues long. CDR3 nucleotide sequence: TGTGCCAGCAGCCAAGGGGTACGGGGGCCTTACAATGAGCAGTTCTTC. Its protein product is CASSQGVRGPYNEQFF.

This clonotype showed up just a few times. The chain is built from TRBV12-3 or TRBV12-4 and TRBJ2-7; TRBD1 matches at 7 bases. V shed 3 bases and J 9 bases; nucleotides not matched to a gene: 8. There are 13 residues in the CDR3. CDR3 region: CASSFNPQGRQYF. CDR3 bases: TGTGCCAGCAGTTTCAACCCACAGGGGAGGCAGTACTTC.

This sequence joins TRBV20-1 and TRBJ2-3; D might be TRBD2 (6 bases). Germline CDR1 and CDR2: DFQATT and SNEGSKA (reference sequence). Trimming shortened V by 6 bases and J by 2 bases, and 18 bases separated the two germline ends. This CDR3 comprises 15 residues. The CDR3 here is CSARRLVFSTDTQYF. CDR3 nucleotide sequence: TGCAGTGCCCGTCGACTAGTGTTCTCCACAGATACGCAGTATTTT.

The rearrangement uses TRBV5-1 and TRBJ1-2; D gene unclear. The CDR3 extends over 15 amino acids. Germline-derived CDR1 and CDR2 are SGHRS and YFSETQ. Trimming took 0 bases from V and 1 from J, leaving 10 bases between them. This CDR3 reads CASSLDGRDNYGYTF. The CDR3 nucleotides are TGCGCCAGCAGCTTGGATGGGCGGGATAACTATGGCTACACCTTC. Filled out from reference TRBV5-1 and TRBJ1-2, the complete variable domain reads KAGVTQTPRYLIKTRGQQVTLSCSPISGHRSVSWYQQTPGQGLQFLFEYFSETQRNKGNFPGRFSGRQFSNSRSEMNVSTLELGDSALYLCASSLDGRDNYGYTFGSGTRLTVV.

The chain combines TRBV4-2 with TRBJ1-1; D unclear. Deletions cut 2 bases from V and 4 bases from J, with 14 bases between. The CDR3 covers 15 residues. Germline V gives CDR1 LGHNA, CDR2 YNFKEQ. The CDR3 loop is CASSQLLGSFTEAFF. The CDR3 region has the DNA TGTGCCAGCAGCCAACTTCTAGGGTCTTTCACTGAAGCTTTCTTT.

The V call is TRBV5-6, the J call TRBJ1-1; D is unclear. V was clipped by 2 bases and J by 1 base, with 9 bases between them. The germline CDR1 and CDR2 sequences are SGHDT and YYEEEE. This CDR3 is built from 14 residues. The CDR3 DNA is TGTGCCAGCAGCTTAGCATTGGGGAACACTGAAGCTTTCTTT. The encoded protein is CASSLALGNTEAFF.

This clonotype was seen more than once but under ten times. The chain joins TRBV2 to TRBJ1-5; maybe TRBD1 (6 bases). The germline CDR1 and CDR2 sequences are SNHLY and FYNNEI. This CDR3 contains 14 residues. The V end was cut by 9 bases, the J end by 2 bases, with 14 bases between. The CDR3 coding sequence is TGTGCCAGTGAACAGGGAGGGGGCAATCAGCCCCAGCATTTT. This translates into CASEQGGGNQPQHF.

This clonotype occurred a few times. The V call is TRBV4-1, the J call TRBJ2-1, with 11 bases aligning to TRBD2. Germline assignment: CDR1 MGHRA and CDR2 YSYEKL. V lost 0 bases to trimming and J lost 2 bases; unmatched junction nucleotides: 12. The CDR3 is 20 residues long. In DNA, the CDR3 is TGCGCCAGCAGCCAAGATCCGGCTAGCGGGGGGCCCGTAGCCTACAATGAGCAGTTCTTC. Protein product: CASSQDPASGGPVAYNEQFF.

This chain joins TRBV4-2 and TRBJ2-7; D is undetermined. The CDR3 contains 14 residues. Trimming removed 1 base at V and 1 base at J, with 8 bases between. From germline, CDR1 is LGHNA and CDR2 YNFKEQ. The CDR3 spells CASSQAGPSYEQYF. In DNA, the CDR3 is TGTGCCAGCAGCCAAGCCGGTCCGTCCTACGAGCAGTACTTC.

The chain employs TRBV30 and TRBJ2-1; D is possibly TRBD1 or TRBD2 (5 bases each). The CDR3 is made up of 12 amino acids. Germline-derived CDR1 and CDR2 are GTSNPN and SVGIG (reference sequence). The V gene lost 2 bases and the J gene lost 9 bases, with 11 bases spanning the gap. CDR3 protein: CAWSRLGVEQFF. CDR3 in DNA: TGTGCCTGGAGTAGGTTGGGGGTTGAGCAGTTCTTC. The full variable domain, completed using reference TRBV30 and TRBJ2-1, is SQTIHQWPATLVQPVGSPLSLECTVEGTSNPNLYWYRQAAGRGLQLLFYSVGIGQISSEVPQNLSASRPQDRQFILSSKKLLLSDSGFYLCAWSRLGVEQFFGPGTRLTVL.

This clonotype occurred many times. Here the CDR3 reads CSVEGRQDSADTQYF. CDR3 sequence (DNA): TGCAGCGTTGAAGGACGGCAGGATAGCGCAGATACGCAGTATTTT. The chain couples TRBV29-1 to TRBJ2-3; D is perhaps TRBD2 (5 bases). Germline CDR1 reads SQVTM; CDR2 reads ANQGSEA. There are 15 residues in the CDR3. V dropped 1 base and J dropped 4 bases, with 15 bases sitting between them.

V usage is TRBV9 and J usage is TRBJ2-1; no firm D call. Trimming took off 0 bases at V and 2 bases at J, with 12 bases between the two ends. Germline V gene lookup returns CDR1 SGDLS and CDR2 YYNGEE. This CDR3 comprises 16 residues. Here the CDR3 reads CASSVGSRRAYNEQFF. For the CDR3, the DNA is TGTGCCAGCAGCGTAGGTAGCCGACGGGCCTACAATGAGCAGTTCTTC.

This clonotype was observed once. The chain's CDR3 is CASSPPNRPYEQYF. The CDR3 DNA sequence: TGTGCCAGCTCACCACCGAACCGGCCCTACGAGCAGTACTTC. The chain links TRBV18 to TRBJ2-7, with unresolved D. V was shortened by 0 bases and J by 2 bases, with 8 bases between the two germline ends. This CDR3 spans 14 amino acids. CDR1 is KGHSH, CDR2 LQKENI, per germline.

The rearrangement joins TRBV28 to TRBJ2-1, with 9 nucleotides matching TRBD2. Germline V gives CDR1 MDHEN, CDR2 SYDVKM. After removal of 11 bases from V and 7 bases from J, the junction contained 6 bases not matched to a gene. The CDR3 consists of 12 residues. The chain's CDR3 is CAARTSENEQFF. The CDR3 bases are TGTGCCGCCCGGACTAGCGAGAATGAGCAGTTCTTC.

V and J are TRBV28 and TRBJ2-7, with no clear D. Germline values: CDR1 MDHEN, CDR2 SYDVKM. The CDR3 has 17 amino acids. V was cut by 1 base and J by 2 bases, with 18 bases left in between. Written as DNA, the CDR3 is TGTGCCAGCAGTTTATTGATGGGGTCCATCCTAACCTACGAGCAGTACTTC. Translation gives CASSLLMGSILTYEQYF. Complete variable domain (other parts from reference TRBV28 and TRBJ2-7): DVKVTQSSRYLVKRTGEKVFLECVQDMDHENMFWYRQDPGLGLRLIYFSYDVKMKEKGDIPEGYSVSREKKERFSLILESASTNQTSMYLCASSLLMGSILTYEQYFGPGTRLTVT.

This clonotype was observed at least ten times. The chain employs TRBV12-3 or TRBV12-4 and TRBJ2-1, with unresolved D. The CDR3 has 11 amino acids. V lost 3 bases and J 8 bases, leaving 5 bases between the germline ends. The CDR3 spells CASSLYDEQFF. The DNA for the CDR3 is TGTGCCAGCAGTTTGTATGATGAGCAGTTCTTC.

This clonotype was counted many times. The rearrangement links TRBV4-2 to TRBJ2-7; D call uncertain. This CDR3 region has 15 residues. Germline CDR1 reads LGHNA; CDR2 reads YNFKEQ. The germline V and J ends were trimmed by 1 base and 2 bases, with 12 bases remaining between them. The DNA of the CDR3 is TGTGCCAGCAGCCAAGCAGCCTCCCAGCCCTACGAGCAGTACTTC. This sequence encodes CASSQAASQPYEQYF.